This T cell receptor beta chain was observed in a study of T cell responses to AZD1222 COVID-19 vaccine. Generated by immunoSEQ multiplex PCR, the TCRdb table keeps only in-frame clones and is missing some. The data hold approximately 50,000 clones, with 80% to 90% observed a single time. Trimming took 3 bases from V and 2 from J; bases not matched to a gene: 15. This CDR3 contains 19 residues. Germline V lookup: CDR1 SGHDN, CDR2 FVKESK. Study observations and caveats: The donors showed a predominance of white British ancestry and of females, with possible underestimation of clonal diversity. Spike-spanning, vaccine-associated CD4 TCRs were dominant at 160-218 and 743-854. Recipients of two AZD1222 doses showed rising Spike-specific TCR breadth and depth.

About this clone: As yet, its antigen is unknown.

The sample consisted of peripheral blood, taken 28 days after the second AZD1222 dose. The chain recombines TRBV14 with TRBJ2-2; 7 bases agree with TRBD1. The sequence was collected from an adult who received the AZD1222 COVID-19 vaccine. CDR3 nucleotides: TGTGCCAGCAGCCAGGATACCGTAAACCGGGACAGAAACACCGGGGAGCTGTTTTTT. Protein: CASSQDTVNRDRNTGELFF.